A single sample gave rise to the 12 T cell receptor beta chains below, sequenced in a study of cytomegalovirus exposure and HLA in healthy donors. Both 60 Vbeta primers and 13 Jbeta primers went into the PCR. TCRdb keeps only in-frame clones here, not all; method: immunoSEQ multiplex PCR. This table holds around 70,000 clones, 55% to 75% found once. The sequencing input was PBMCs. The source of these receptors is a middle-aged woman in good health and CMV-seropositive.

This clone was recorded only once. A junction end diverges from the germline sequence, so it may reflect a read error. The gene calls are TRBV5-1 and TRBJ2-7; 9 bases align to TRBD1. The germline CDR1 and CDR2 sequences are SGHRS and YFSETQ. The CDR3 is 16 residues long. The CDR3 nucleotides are TGCGCCAGCAGCTTAGGTCGGGACAGGGCCTCCTACGGGCAGTACTTC. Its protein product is CASSLGRDRASYGQYF.

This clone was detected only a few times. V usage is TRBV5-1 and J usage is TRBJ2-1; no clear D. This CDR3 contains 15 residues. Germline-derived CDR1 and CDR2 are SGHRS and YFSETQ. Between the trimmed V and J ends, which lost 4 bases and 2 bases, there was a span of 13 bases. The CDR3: CASSPTSLAYNEQFF. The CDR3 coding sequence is TGCGCCAGCAGCCCTACTTCTCTAGCCTACAATGAGCAGTTCTTC.

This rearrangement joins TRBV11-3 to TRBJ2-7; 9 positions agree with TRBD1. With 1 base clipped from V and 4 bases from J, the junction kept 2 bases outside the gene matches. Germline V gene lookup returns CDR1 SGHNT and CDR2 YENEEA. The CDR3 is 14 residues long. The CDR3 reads CASSLGTGAYEQYF. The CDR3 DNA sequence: TGTGCCAGCAGCTTAGGGACAGGGGCGTACGAGCAGTACTTC.

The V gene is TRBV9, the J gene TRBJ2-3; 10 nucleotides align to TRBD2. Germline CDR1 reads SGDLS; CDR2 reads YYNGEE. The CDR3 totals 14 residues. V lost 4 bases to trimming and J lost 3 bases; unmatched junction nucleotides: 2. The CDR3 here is CASSTGLATDTQYF. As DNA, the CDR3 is TGTGCCAGCAGCACGGGACTAGCGACAGATACGCAGTATTTT.

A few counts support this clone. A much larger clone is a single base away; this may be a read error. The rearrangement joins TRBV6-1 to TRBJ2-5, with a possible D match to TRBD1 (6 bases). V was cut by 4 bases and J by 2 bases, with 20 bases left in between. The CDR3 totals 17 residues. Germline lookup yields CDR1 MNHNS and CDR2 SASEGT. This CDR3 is CASSGLTGSYPQETQYF. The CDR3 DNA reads TGTGCCAGCAGTGGATTAACAGGGTCCTATCCTCAAGAGACCCAGTACTTC.

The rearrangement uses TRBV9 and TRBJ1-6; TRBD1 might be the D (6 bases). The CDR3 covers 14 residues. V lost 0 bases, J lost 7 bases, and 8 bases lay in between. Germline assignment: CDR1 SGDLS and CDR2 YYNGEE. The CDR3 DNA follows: TGTGCCAGCAGCGTAGGGACAGTAAATTCACCCCTCCACTTT. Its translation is CASSVGTVNSPLHF. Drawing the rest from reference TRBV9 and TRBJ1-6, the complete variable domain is DSGVTQTPKHLITATGQRVTLRCSPRSGDLSVYWYQQSLDQGLQFLIQYYNGEERAKGNILERFSAQQFPDLHSELNLSSLELGDSALYFCASSVGTVNSPLHFGNGTRLTVT.

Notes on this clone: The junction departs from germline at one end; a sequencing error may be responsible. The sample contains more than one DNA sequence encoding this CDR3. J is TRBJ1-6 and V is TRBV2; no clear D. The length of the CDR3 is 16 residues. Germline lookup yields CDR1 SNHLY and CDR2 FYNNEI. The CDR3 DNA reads TGTGCCAGCAGTCCTGATGCGGTCTCCTATAATTCCCCCCTCCACTTT. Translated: CASSPDAVSYNSPLHF. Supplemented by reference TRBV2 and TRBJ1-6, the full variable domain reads EPEVTQTPSHQVTQMGQEVILRCVPISNHLYFYWYRQILGQKVEFLVSFYNNEISEKSEIFDDQFSVERPDGSNFTLKIRSTKLEDSAMYFCASSPDAVSYNSPLHFGNGTRLTVT.

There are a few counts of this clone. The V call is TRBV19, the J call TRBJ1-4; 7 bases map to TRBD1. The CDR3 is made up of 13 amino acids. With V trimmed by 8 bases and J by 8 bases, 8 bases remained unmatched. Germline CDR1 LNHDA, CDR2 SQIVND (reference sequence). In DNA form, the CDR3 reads TGTGCCAGTGCAGACAGGGTGGGGGAAAAACTGTTTTTT. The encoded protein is CASADRVGEKLFF.

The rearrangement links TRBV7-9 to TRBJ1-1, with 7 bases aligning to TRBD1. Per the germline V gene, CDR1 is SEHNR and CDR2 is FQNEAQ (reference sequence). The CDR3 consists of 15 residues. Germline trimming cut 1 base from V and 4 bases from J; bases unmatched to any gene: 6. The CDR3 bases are TGTGCCAGCAGCTTAGAGGGACAGAGGGGCACTGAAGCTTTCTTT. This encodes CASSLEGQRGTEAFF. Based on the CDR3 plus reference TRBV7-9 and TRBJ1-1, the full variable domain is DTGVSQNPRHKITKRGQNVTFRCDPISEHNRLYWYRQTLGQGPEFLTYFQNEAQLEKSRLLSDRFSAERPKGSFSTLEIQRTEQGDSAMYLCASSLEGQRGTEAFFGQGTRLTVV.

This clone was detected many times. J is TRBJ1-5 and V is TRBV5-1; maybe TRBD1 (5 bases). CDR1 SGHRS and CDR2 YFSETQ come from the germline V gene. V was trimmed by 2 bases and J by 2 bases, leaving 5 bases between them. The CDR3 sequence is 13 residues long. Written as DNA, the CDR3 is TGCGCCAGCAGCTTACAGGGCAATCAGCCCCAGCATTTT. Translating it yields CASSLQGNQPQHF.

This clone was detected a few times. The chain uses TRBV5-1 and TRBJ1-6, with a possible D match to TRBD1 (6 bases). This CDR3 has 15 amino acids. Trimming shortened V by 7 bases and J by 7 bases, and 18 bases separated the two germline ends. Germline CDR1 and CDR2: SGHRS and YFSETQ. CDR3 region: CASRAPADRNSPLHF. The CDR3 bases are TGCGCCAGCCGCGCCCCCGCAGACAGGAATTCACCCCTCCACTTT. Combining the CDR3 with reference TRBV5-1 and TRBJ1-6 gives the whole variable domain KAGVTQTPRYLIKTRGQQVTLSCSPISGHRSVSWYQQTPGQGLQFLFEYFSETQRNKGNFPGRFSGRQFSNSRSEMNVSTLELGDSALYLCASRAPADRNSPLHFGNGTRLTVT.

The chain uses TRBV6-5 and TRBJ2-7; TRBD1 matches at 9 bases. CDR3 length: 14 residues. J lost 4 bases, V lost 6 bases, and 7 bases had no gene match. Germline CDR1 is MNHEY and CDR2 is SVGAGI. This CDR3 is CASSRPGTGYEQYF. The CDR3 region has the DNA TGTGCCAGCAGCCGTCCCGGGACAGGGTACGAGCAGTACTTC.